This T cell receptor (beta chain) stems from a study of T cells in Graves' hyperthyroidism and ophthalmopathy. Study-wide findings and caveats: Researchers report that a 13 V-J model separated ophthalmopathy from stable hyperthyroidism.

This clonotype appeared a few times. What it binds is unknown. RNA transcripts were the template for amplifying TCR beta CDR3 regions. First-round RT-PCR targeting the TCR CDR3 was performed with the HTBI primer set. Each CDR3 protein is one row after TCRdb ran MiXCR on the multiplex PCR reads. The repertoire holds under 400,000 distinct CDR3 sequences, roughly 20% seen once, with around 50% in the top ten. The CDR3 covers 14 residues. The V segment lost 6 bases and the J segment 2 bases; nucleotides outside the gene matches: 4. Germline CDR1 and CDR2: MNHEY and SMNVEV (reference sequence). The TCR comes from a woman between 50 and 59 years old with Graves' hyperthyroidism. Sequences were obtained from blood. V usage is TRBV27 and J usage is TRBJ2-5, with 9 bases matching TRBD2. The CDR3 region is CASRVTSGQETQYF. The CDR3 DNA reads as TGTGCCAGCAGGGTGACTAGCGGTCAAGAGACCCAGTACTTC.